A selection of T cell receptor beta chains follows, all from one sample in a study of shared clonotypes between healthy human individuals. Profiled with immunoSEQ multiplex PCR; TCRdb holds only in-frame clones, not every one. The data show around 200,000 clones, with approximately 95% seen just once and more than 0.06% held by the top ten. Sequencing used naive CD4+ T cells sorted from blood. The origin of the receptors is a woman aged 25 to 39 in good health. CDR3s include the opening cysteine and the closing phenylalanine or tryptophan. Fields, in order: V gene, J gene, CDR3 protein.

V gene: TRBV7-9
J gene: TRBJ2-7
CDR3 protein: CASSYLQVRVSEQYF

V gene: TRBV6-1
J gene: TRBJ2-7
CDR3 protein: CASSESGFYEQYF

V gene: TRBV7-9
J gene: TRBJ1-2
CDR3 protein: CASSPTGADYGYTF

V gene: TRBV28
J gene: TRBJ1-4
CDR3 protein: CATTTRGGANEKLFF

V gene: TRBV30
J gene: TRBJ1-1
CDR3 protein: CAWNYVGNTEAFF

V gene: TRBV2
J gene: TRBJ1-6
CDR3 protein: CASSAWNSPDSPLHF

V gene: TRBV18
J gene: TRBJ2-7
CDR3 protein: CASSARDWDYEQYF

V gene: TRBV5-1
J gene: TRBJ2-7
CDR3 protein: CASTLRVTKEQYF

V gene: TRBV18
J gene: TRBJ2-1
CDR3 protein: CASSPGSGSYNEQFF

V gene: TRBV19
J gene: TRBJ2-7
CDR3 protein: CASSIPGQIYEQYF

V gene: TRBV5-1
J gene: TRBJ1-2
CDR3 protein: CASSLEPAPEGYTF

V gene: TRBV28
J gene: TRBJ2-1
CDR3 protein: CASSPQGAGFDEQFF

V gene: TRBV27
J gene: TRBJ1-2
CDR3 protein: CCRGGEVDGYTF

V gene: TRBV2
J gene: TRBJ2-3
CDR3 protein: CASTGGQGWSRDTQYF

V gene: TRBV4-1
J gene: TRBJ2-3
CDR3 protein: CASSQVQAGLAGGTDTQYF

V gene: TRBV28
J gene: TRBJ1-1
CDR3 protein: CASSSGQGASTEAFF

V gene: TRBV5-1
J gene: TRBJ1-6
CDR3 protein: CASSPGQYYNSPLHF

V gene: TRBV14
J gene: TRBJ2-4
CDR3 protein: CASSQKNIQYF

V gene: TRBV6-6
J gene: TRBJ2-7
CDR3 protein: CASSYSRPDEQYF

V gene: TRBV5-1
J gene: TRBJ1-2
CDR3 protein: CASSLTGVTNYGYTF

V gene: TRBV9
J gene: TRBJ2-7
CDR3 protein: CASSVGVAGSYEQYF

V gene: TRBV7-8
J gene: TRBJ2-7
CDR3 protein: CASSPTNPGNSYEQYF

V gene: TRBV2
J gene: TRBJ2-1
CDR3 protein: CASRGYNEQFF

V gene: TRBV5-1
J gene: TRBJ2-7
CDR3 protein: CASSHRGHEQYF

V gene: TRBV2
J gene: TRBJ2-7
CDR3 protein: CASSGQGNEQYF

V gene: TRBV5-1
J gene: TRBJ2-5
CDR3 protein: CASSLKGGKETQYF